This T cell receptor (beta chain) was captured by sequencing in a study of T cells in Graves' hyperthyroidism and ophthalmopathy. Amplification yielded TCR beta CDR3 regions, with RNA transcripts as the source. TCR CDR3 regions were first amplified by RT-PCR with HTBI primers. TCRdb re-called the multiplex PCR reads with MiXCR, one entry per CDR3 protein. In the table there are some 800,000 distinct CDR3 sequences, about two fifths of which are singletons. Germline loops: CDR1 SGHTA, CDR2 FQGNSA. This CDR3 comprises 16 residues. Trimming at V came to 6 bases and at J to 11 bases, leaving 21 bases not matched to a gene.

The rearrangement uses TRBV7-2 and TRBJ1-2; 7 nucleotides align to TRBD1. This receptor was identified in a man between 18 and 35 years old with Graves' hyperthyroidism. Sequences were obtained from blood. The CDR3, as DNA: TGTGCCAGCAGACAACGGGGGAGGGGGACAGCCTTCGGGTACACCTTC. Translation: CASRQRGRGTAFGYTF. Full variable domain (missing parts from reference TRBV7-2 and TRBJ1-2): GAGVSQSPSNKVTEKGKDVELRCDPISGHTALYWYRQSLGQGLEFLIYFQGNSAPDKSGLPSDRFSAERTGGSVSTLTIQRTQQEDSAVYLCASRQRGRGTAFGYTFGSGTRLTVV.